The sequence of this T cell receptor (beta chain) was determined in a study of chemoradiotherapy in HPV16-positive cancers. Overall study results and limits: HPV-responsive T-cell expansion during chemoradiotherapy was linked to improved recurrence-free survival in HPV16-positive patients.

Repeated repertoire sampling spanned the course of chemoradiotherapy. Regarding this clone: Its antigen is currently unknown.

Assay used: immunoSEQ multiplex PCR; TCRdb lists only in-frame clones, some missing. The table records more than 7,000 clones, roughly four fifths of them present only once. This CDR3 has 16 amino acids. Germline CDR1 and CDR2: SGHNT and YYREEE (reference sequence). V gave up 2 bases and J gave up 0 bases, with 13 bases separating them. The source of this sequence is a human donor with HPV-associated anogenital cancer. The material was tumor tissue, obtained from a patient who underwent chemoradiotherapy. V gene TRBV5-4 combines with J gene TRBJ2-3; D not resolved. The CDR3 region is CASSLSAFPSTDTQYF. The CDR3 DNA is TGTGCCAGCAGCTTATCGGCATTTCCTAGCACAGATACGCAGTATTTT.